This TCR beta chain was captured by sequencing in a study of chemoradiotherapy in HPV16-positive cancers. Whole-study context: A couple of HPV16-positive patients' cells yielded candidate HPV-specific clones and common motifs. Points from the study as a whole: Candidate HPV-specific clones and E7-related TCR motifs grew in tumor during treatment. For HPV16-positive patients, expanding HPV-responsive T cells associated with longer recurrence-free survival.

A word on this clone: Antigen specificity is unknown.

Germline CDR1 reads SEHNR; CDR2 reads FQNEAQ (reference sequence). Germline trimming cut 1 base from V and 3 bases from J; bases unmatched to any gene: 2. CDR3 length: 15 amino acids. Profiled with immunoSEQ multiplex PCR; TCRdb holds only in-frame clones, not every one. The sample shows roughly 29,000 clones, around 90% of them seen only once. Repeated repertoire sampling spanned the course of chemoradiotherapy. The rearrangement links TRBV7-9 to TRBJ2-5, with 10 nucleotides matching TRBD2. Sequencing was performed on blood, taken from a patient who underwent chemoradiotherapy. The TCR was taken from a human donor with HPV-associated anogenital cancer. The CDR3 DNA is TGTGCCAGCAGCTTAGGGCTAGCGGGGGAAGAGACCCAGTACTTC. Residues: CASSLGLAGEETQYF. The whole variable domain, filled in from reference TRBV7-9 and TRBJ2-5, reads DTGVSQNPRHKITKRGQNVTFRCDPISEHNRLYWYRQTLGQGPEFLTYFQNEAQLEKSRLLSDRFSAERPKGSFSTLEIQRTEQGDSAMYLCASSLGLAGEETQYFGPGTRLLVL.